These T cell receptor beta chains were read from a single sample in a study of cytomegalovirus exposure and HLA in healthy donors. Assay: immunoSEQ multiplex PCR; the TCRdb copy retains only in-frame clones and omits some. The sample yields about 130,000 clones, about 74% seen once. What was sequenced was PBMCs. The receptors were sampled from a man aged 35 to 55 in good health and CMV-seronegative. CDR3s include the opening cysteine and the closing phenylalanine or tryptophan. The D gene is left open where the match is weak. Size is omitted from some rows. Given values are once, few, many or a class for expanded clones.

abundance: NA
v_gene: TRBV10-3
d_gene: TRBD1
j_gene: TRBJ2-7
CDR3nt: TGTGCCATCAGGGAGGGACAGGTCAGCTCCTACGAGCAGTACTTC
CDR3aa: CAIREGQVSSYEQYF

abundance: NA
v_gene: TRBV5-1
d_gene: TRBD1
j_gene: TRBJ1-1
CDR3nt: TGCGCCAGCAGCACGACAGGGGTGGCATTGGTGGGGACTGAAGCTTTCTTT
CDR3aa: CASSTTGVALVGTEAFF

abundance: NA
v_gene: TRBV7-8
d_gene: NA
j_gene: TRBJ1-6
CDR3nt: TGTGCCAGCAGCTTCCGGGACACAACTAATTCACCCCTCCACTTT
CDR3aa: CASSFRDTTNSPLHF

abundance: NA
v_gene: TRBV4-3
d_gene: TRBD1
j_gene: TRBJ1-2
CDR3nt: TGCGCCAGCAGCCAAGAAGGTAGGGACAGGGAAACCTACACCTTC
CDR3aa: CASSQEGRDRETYTF

abundance: NA
v_gene: TRBV5-1
d_gene: NA
j_gene: TRBJ2-7
CDR3nt: TGCGCCAGCAGCTTGGCGCCCGGTAGCTCCTACGAGCAGTACTTC
CDR3aa: CASSLAPGSSYEQYF

abundance: NA
v_gene: TRBV7-9
d_gene: NA
j_gene: TRBJ1-1
CDR3nt: TGTTCCACCCTGGGGGGATGGACTGAAGCTTTCTTT
CDR3aa: CSTLGGWTEAFF

abundance: NA
v_gene: TRBV7-8
d_gene: NA
j_gene: TRBJ2-7
CDR3nt: TGTGCCAGCAGCTCCCAGGGGAGCGAGCAGTACTTC
CDR3aa: CASSSQGSEQYF

abundance: once
v_gene: TRBV5-4
d_gene: TRBD1
j_gene: TRBJ2-1
CDR3nt: TGTGCCAGCAGTATGCGGGACAGGGTAAATGAGCAGTTCTTC
CDR3aa: CASSMRDRVNEQFF

abundance: NA
v_gene: TRBV5-1
d_gene: NA
j_gene: TRBJ2-4
CDR3nt: TGCGCCAGCAGCTTGGTTTCCAGGGGGAGGGCCAAAAACATTCAGTACTTC
CDR3aa: CASSLVSRGRAKNIQYF

abundance: NA
v_gene: TRBV15
d_gene: NA
j_gene: TRBJ1-5
CDR3nt: TGTGCCACCAGCAGAGATACACAGCCCCAGCATTTT
CDR3aa: CATSRDTQPQHF

abundance: NA
v_gene: TRBV30
d_gene: TRBD1
j_gene: TRBJ1-2
CDR3nt: TGTGCCTGGGCATATGGGACAGGGGGTGCTGGCTACACCTTC
CDR3aa: CAWAYGTGGAGYTF

abundance: NA
v_gene: TRBV5-1
d_gene: TRBD1
j_gene: TRBJ1-4
CDR3nt: TGCGCCAGCAGCTTGGCCCCGGACAGGGGTGAAAAACTGTTTTTT
CDR3aa: CASSLAPDRGEKLFF

abundance: NA
v_gene: TRBV21-1
d_gene: NA
j_gene: TRBJ1-2
CDR3nt: TGTGCCAGCAGCAAAAAGAAGGGGGGCTACACCTTC
CDR3aa: CASSKKKGGYTF

abundance: few
v_gene: TRBV5-4
d_gene: TRBD1
j_gene: TRBJ2-3
CDR3nt: TGTGCCAGCAGTGCAGGGGGTTTCACAGATACGCAGTATTTT
CDR3aa: CASSAGGFTDTQYF

abundance: NA
v_gene: TRBV19
d_gene: NA
j_gene: TRBJ1-4
CDR3nt: TGTGCCAGTAGAGCCCCAACTAATGAAAAACTGTTTTTT
CDR3aa: CASRAPTNEKLFF

abundance: NA
v_gene: TRBV20-1
d_gene: NA
j_gene: TRBJ2-7
CDR3nt: TGCAGTGCTAGAAGGCAGGACAAGCAGTACTTC
CDR3aa: CSARRQDKQYF

abundance: NA
v_gene: TRBV19
d_gene: NA
j_gene: TRBJ1-1
CDR3nt: TGTGCCAGCCGACAGGTGGCGATGGTAGAAGCTTTCTTT
CDR3aa: CASRQVAMVEAFF

abundance: NA
v_gene: TRBV7-3
d_gene: NA
j_gene: TRBJ2-1
CDR3nt: TGTGCCAGCAGCCGGTTCGGGAGTGATAATGAGCAGTTCTTC
CDR3aa: CASSRFGSDNEQFF

abundance: NA
v_gene: TRBV5-8
d_gene: NA
j_gene: TRBJ2-7
CDR3nt: TGTGCCAGCCGCCGTCCCTGGGCTTCTACCTACGAGCAGTACTTC
CDR3aa: CASRRPWASTYEQYF

abundance: few
v_gene: TRBV5-1
d_gene: NA
j_gene: TRBJ1-5
CDR3nt: TGCGCCAGCAGCTTGGCCGGGAGGGAAGGCCAGCCCCAGCATTTT
CDR3aa: CASSLAGREGQPQHF

abundance: NA
v_gene: TRBV11-2
d_gene: TRBD2
j_gene: TRBJ2-7
CDR3nt: TGTGCCAGCAGCTTGGGCGGGAGGGCCTACGAGCAGTACTTC
CDR3aa: CASSLGGRAYEQYF

abundance: NA
v_gene: TRBV7-8
d_gene: NA
j_gene: TRBJ1-2
CDR3nt: TGTGCCAGCAGCCCAGGGACATCTGGCTATGGCTACACCTTC
CDR3aa: CASSPGTSGYGYTF

abundance: few
v_gene: TRBV13
d_gene: NA
j_gene: TRBJ1-1
CDR3nt: TGTGCCAGCAGCTTACGAGGGAGCGGGGTGAACACTGAAGCTTTCTTT
CDR3aa: CASSLRGSGVNTEAFF